This T cell receptor (beta chain) was captured in a study of cytomegalovirus exposure and HLA in healthy donors. Vbeta (60) and Jbeta (13) primers were used in the PCR. This table comes from immunoSEQ multiplex PCR, and its TCRdb copy is limited to in-frame clones, with some not included. The data contain 220,000 or so clones, 65% to 85% of them singletons. As concerns this clone: The target antigen is unknown.

The V gene's germline CDR1 is SQVTM and CDR2 ANQGSEA. This CDR3 comprises 15 residues. Trimming removed 3 bases at V and 1 base at J, with 15 bases between. General study results and limits: What TCR beta sequences reportedly achieved was accurate prediction of HLA-A and HLA-B alleles in most subjects. In a later analysis, parvovirus B19, influenza, CMV and Epstein-Barr virus appeared linked to several top co-occurrence clusters. The majority of TCR sequences were rare, yet some public TCRs appeared in many donors.

Sequencing was carried out using PBMCs. V usage is TRBV29-1 and J usage is TRBJ2-5, with unresolved D. The sequence came from a man in his fifties or sixties in good health and CMV-seronegative. CDR3 protein: CSVDTVEALQETQYF. As DNA, the CDR3 is TGCAGCGTTGATACCGTTGAGGCGCTCCAAGAGACCCAGTACTTC.